One and the same sample provided the 30 T cell receptor beta chains below, sequenced in a study of blood T cell repertoires in COVID-19. Only in-frame clones appear in the TCRdb table, and some are missing; sequencing was by immunoSEQ multiplex PCR. This sample has about 86,000 clones, with 82% found just once. Sequencing was done on a sample of peripheral blood. The receptors derive from an elderly woman with acute or convalescent COVID-19.

The chain carries TRBV4-2 and TRBJ2-3; 7 nucleotides line up with TRBD1. The V gene end was trimmed by 3 bases and the J gene end by 4 bases; junction bases not matched to a gene: 4. Germline V lookup: CDR1 LGHNA, CDR2 YNFKEQ. The CDR3 has 14 amino acids. The CDR3 nucleotides are TGTGCCAGCAGCCAGACAGGGTCCGCAGATACGCAGTATTTT. This sequence encodes CASSQTGSADTQYF.

The chain combines TRBV6-5 with TRBJ1-1; TRBD1 aligns across 7 bases. V was pared by 8 bases and J by 4 bases, with 7 bases of the junction left unmatched. Looked up from germline, CDR1 is MNHEY and CDR2 is SVGAGI. CDR3 length: 13 amino acids. The CDR3 coding sequence is TGTGCCAGCGCAGAACACAGGGGCACTGAAGCTTTCTTT. It is translated as CASAEHRGTEAFF.

The rearrangement links TRBV5-1 to TRBJ2-1, with TRBD1 as a possible D gene (5 bases). The CDR3 totals 14 residues. V lost 0 bases and J lost 8, with 12 bases in between. The V gene's germline CDR1 is SGHRS and CDR2 YFSETQ. The CDR3 DNA reads as TGCGCCAGCAGCTTGGCGGCCCAGGGTGATGAGCAGTTCTTC. As protein: CASSLAAQGDEQFF.

The chain recombines TRBV7-9 with TRBJ2-7; D possibly corresponds to TRBD1 (6 bases). V lost 5 bases and J 5 bases, leaving 13 bases between the germline ends. The CDR3 has 13 residues. Germline V gene data show CDR1 as SEHNR and CDR2 as FQNEAQ (reference sequence). CDR3 sequence (DNA): TGTGCCAGCAGCCCCGGGACAATGGACGAGCAGTACTTC. Residues: CASSPGTMDEQYF.

The chain uses TRBV18 and TRBJ2-7, with 8 bases identical to TRBD2. After removal of 2 bases from V and 4 bases from J, the junction contained 7 bases not matched to a gene. The CDR3 is 15 amino acids. Germline loops: CDR1 KGHSH, CDR2 LQKENI. CDR3 protein: CASSPIAGNLYEQYF. CDR3 coding DNA: TGTGCCAGCTCACCAATAGCGGGAAATTTGTACGAGCAGTACTTC.

This rearrangement joins TRBV7-2 to TRBJ2-3; 8 positions match TRBD2. The CDR3 covers 17 residues. Unmatched junction bases numbered 10, after V lost 1 base and J lost 4 bases. CDR1 is SGHTA and CDR2 is FQGNSA in the germline V gene. This CDR3 reads CASSLGASGFRADTQYF. DNA for the CDR3: TGTGCCAGCAGCTTAGGGGCTAGCGGGTTCCGGGCAGATACGCAGTATTTT.

The gene calls are TRBV5-1 and TRBJ2-2; TRBD1 might be the D (6 bases). The germline V and J ends were trimmed by 4 bases and 6 bases, with 19 bases remaining between them. Per the germline V gene, CDR1 is SGHRS and CDR2 is YFSETQ. This CDR3 contains 16 residues. The DNA of the CDR3 is TGCGCCAGCAGCCCATACGCAGGGGCCCTCCCCGGGGAGCTGTTTTTT. Translation: CASSPYAGALPGELFF. The full variable domain, its missing parts supplied by reference TRBV5-1 and TRBJ2-2, is KAGVTQTPRYLIKTRGQQVTLSCSPISGHRSVSWYQQTPGQGLQFLFEYFSETQRNKGNFPGRFSGRQFSNSRSEMNVSTLELGDSALYLCASSPYAGALPGELFFGEGSRLTVL.

This chain joins TRBV6-5 and TRBJ1-5, with D unclear. V lost 8 bases, J lost 6 bases, and 14 bases lay in between. Germline CDR1 MNHEY, CDR2 SVGAGI. The CDR3 has 13 amino acids. The CDR3 DNA sequence: TGTGCCAGCTGCCTTGGCCCAGGTCAGCCCCAGCATTTT. This codes for CASCLGPGQPQHF.

The chain joins TRBV5-1 to TRBJ1-2, with 8 bases aligning to TRBD1. CDR3 size: 15 residues. The V and J ends lost 4 bases and 7 bases, in that order; junction bases with no gene match: 12. Germline V gives CDR1 SGHRS, CDR2 YFSETQ. Here the CDR3 DNA reads TGCGCCAGCAGCAAATCGACAGGGGCCGGAGCTGGCTACACCTTC. Amino acid sequence: CASSKSTGAGAGYTF.

This clone was counted once. At one boundary the junction diverges from the germline segment, which might be a read error. V and J are TRBV28 and TRBJ2-5; 11 nucleotides line up with TRBD2. The CDR3 is made up of 14 amino acids. Per the germline V gene, CDR1 is MDHEN and CDR2 is SYDVKM. The DNA of the CDR3 is TGTGCCAGCCGTTTTAGCGGGAGGGGAGAGACCCAGTACTTC. It encodes CASRFSGRGETQYF.

This clone was found a few times. V usage is TRBV20-1 and J usage is TRBJ1-1; D perhaps matches TRBD1 (6 bases). V gave up 6 bases and J gave up 7 bases, with 12 bases separating them. The CDR3 extends over 11 amino acids. In germline, CDR1 is DFQATT, CDR2 SNEGSKA (reference sequence). The DNA of the CDR3 is TGCAGTGCAGATGACAGGTTTGAAGCTTTCTTT. It codes for CSADDRFEAFF.

J is TRBJ1-2 and V is TRBV6-5, with D maybe TRBD1 (5 bases). The CDR3 covers 13 residues. The ends were cut back, 0 bases at V and 8 bases at J, with 10 bases in the middle. Looked up from germline, CDR1 is MNHEY and CDR2 is SVGAGI. As DNA, the CDR3 is TGTGCCAGCAGTTACTCTGCGGGGGGAGGCTACACCTTC. Its translation is CASSYSAGGGYTF.

The genes are TRBV2 and TRBJ1-1; D gene unclear. Trimming took off 5 bases at V and 11 bases at J, with 15 bases between the two ends. Germline CDR1 and CDR2: SNHLY and FYNNEI. The CDR3 runs 12 residues. CDR3 nucleotides: TGTGCCAGCAGTTTCGGTGGTCGTCGGGCTTTCTTT. Amino acid sequence: CASSFGGRRAFF. The variable domain in full, completed from reference TRBV2 and TRBJ1-1, reads EPEVTQTPSHQVTQMGQEVILRCVPISNHLYFYWYRQILGQKVEFLVSFYNNEISEKSEIFDDQFSVERPDGSNFTLKIRSTKLEDSAMYFCASSFGGRRAFFGQGTRLTVV.

The chain has TRBV5-5 and TRBJ1-5, with 7 bases matching TRBD1. With V trimmed by 7 bases and J by 11 bases, 9 bases remained unmatched. Germline CDR1 reads SGHKS; CDR2 reads YYEKEE (reference sequence). The CDR3 sequence is 12 residues long. CDR3: CASGFPGGTQHF. The CDR3 DNA is TGTGCCAGCGGATTCCCAGGGGGGACCCAGCATTTT.

The V and J genes are TRBV15 and TRBJ2-3, with TRBD2 matching over 11 bases. V gave up 5 bases and J gave up 1 base; unmatched junction bases: 5. Germline CDR1 LNHNV, CDR2 YYDKDF (reference sequence). The CDR3 spans 16 residues. CDR3 nucleotide sequence: TGTGCCACCAGCCCTGCGACTAGCGGGGGCACAGATACGCAGTATTTT. It translates to CATSPATSGGTDTQYF.

V and J are TRBV6-5 and TRBJ1-1; TRBD1 is a possible D gene (5 bases). CDR1 MNHEY and CDR2 SVGAGI come from the germline V gene. The V end lost 8 bases, the J end lost 1 base, and 11 bases lay between the germline ends. CDR3 size: 13 residues. The CDR3 spells CASGGVPNTEAFF. DNA of the CDR3: TGTGCCAGCGGAGGGGTCCCGAACACTGAAGCTTTCTTT.

In this sample, this clone turned up once. The V call is TRBV19, the J call TRBJ2-1; the match to TRBD1 covers 8 bases. Trimming cost V 4 bases and J 1 base; bases outside gene matches: 0. The CDR3 spans 14 residues. The germline V gene has CDR1 LNHDA and CDR2 SQIVND (reference sequence). This chain's CDR3 is CASSRQGSYNEQFF. CDR3 nucleotides: TGTGCCAGTAGTAGACAGGGGTCCTACAATGAGCAGTTCTTC. Full variable domain (outside the CDR3, taken from reference TRBV19 and TRBJ2-1): DGGITQSPKYLFRKEGQNVTLSCEQNLNHDAMYWYRQDPGQGLRLIYYSQIVNDFQKGDIAEGYSVSREKKESFPLTVTSAQKNPTAFYLCASSRQGSYNEQFFGPGTRLTVL.

The J gene is TRBJ2-2, the V gene TRBV7-2, with 11 nucleotides matching TRBD2. Germline assignment: CDR1 SGHTA and CDR2 FQGNSA. V lost 0 bases and J lost 7; bases outside the gene matches: 4. The CDR3 loop spans 16 amino acids. CDR3 DNA sequence: TGTGCCAGCAGCTTAGCCGCTAGCGGGGGGTACGGGGAGCTGTTTTTT. As protein: CASSLAASGGYGELFF.

The table lists this clone with a few counts. This chain connects TRBV9 to TRBJ2-5, with D possibly matching TRBD1 (6 bases). There are 14 residues in the CDR3. Trimming took 0 bases from V and 4 from J, leaving 10 bases between them. Germline V gene data show CDR1 as SGDLS and CDR2 as YYNGEE. The CDR3 DNA follows: TGTGCCAGCAGCGTAGAAGGACAGAGAGAGACCCAGTACTTC. This gives the protein CASSVEGQRETQYF. Complete variable domain (other parts from reference TRBV9 and TRBJ2-5): DSGVTQTPKHLITATGQRVTLRCSPRSGDLSVYWYQQSLDQGLQFLIQYYNGEERAKGNILERFSAQQFPDLHSELNLSSLELGDSALYFCASSVEGQRETQYFGPGTRLLVL.

The gene calls are TRBV4-1 and TRBJ2-5; 9 bases are shared with TRBD2. V was clipped by 1 base and J by 4 bases; unmatched bases: 10. CDR3 length: 17 amino acids. Germline V gene lookup returns CDR1 MGHRA and CDR2 YSYEKL. CDR3 coding DNA: TGCGCCAGCAGCCAAGTAGGGGCGGGAGGGCCCAGAGAGACCCAGTACTTC. Residues: CASSQVGAGGPRETQYF.

The chain recombines TRBV5-1 with TRBJ1-5; 7 nucleotides agree with TRBD1. With V trimmed by 4 bases and J by 3 bases, 4 bases remained unmatched. Germline assignment: CDR1 SGHRS and CDR2 YFSETQ. The CDR3 is 14 residues long. The CDR3 DNA is TGCGCCAGCAGCCCAGGGGGGTACAATCAGCCCCAGCATTTT. It translates to CASSPGGYNQPQHF.

The chain has TRBV6-5 and TRBJ2-7; TRBD1 aligns across 8 bases. The V gene's germline CDR1 is MNHEY and CDR2 SVGAGI. J lost 7 bases, V lost 6 bases, and 11 bases had no gene match. CDR3 size: 14 residues. The CDR3 DNA sequence: TGTGCCAGCAGCCTGGGACAGGTCTACGGAGAGCAGTACTTC. Encoded protein: CASSLGQVYGEQYF.

This chain uses TRBV9 with TRBJ2-1, with 7 bases that match TRBD1. CDR3 length: 15 residues. Losses at the gene ends were 0 bases for V and 6 bases for J; bases not matched to a gene: 6. The germline gives CDR1 SGDLS, CDR2 YYNGEE. CDR3 nucleotide sequence: TGTGCCAGCAGCGTAGTAGGAGACAGGGTCAATGAGCAGTTCTTC. Its protein is CASSVVGDRVNEQFF. Complete variable domain (other parts from reference TRBV9 and TRBJ2-1): DSGVTQTPKHLITATGQRVTLRCSPRSGDLSVYWYQQSLDQGLQFLIQYYNGEERAKGNILERFSAQQFPDLHSELNLSSLELGDSALYFCASSVVGDRVNEQFFGPGTRLTVL.

This chain uses TRBV28 with TRBJ1-1; the D is unclear. Germline lookup yields CDR1 MDHEN and CDR2 SYDVKM. The germline V and J ends were trimmed by 2 bases and 10 bases, with 11 bases remaining between them. There are 12 residues in the CDR3. The CDR3 DNA reads as TGTGCCAGCAGTTTAAGGCAGGCTCGAGCTTTCTTT. It translates to CASSLRQARAFF.

Regarding this clone: Other DNA sequences within the sample encode an identical CDR3. V and J are TRBV5-1 and TRBJ2-1, with 8 bases fitting TRBD2. Germline V gene sequence: CDR1 SGHRS, CDR2 YFSETQ. The CDR3 runs 14 residues. Trimming at V came to 3 bases and at J to 6 bases, leaving 5 bases not matched to a gene. CDR3 DNA sequence: TGCGCCAGCAGCTCCGGGACTAGGCGCAATGAGCAGTTCTTC. Translation: CASSSGTRRNEQFF. Based on the CDR3 plus reference TRBV5-1 and TRBJ2-1, the full variable domain is KAGVTQTPRYLIKTRGQQVTLSCSPISGHRSVSWYQQTPGQGLQFLFEYFSETQRNKGNFPGRFSGRQFSNSRSEMNVSTLELGDSALYLCASSSGTRRNEQFFGPGTRLTVL.

This rearrangement joins TRBV19 to TRBJ1-2; D gene uncertain. This CDR3 comprises 13 residues. Germline CDR1 LNHDA, CDR2 SQIVND (reference sequence). The V end was cut by 10 bases, the J end by 0 bases, with 12 bases between. CDR3 coding DNA: TGTGCCACCACATTCGGAGCTAACTATGGCTACACCTTC. Amino acid sequence: CATTFGANYGYTF.

J is TRBJ1-3 and V is TRBV9, with D unresolved. The V and J ends lost 7 bases and 0 bases respectively, with 14 bases between them. This CDR3 region has 15 residues. Germline V CDR1 and CDR2: SGDLS, YYNGEE. The CDR3 nucleotides read TGTGCCAGCGGAAGGCAGGCTGGCTCTGGAAACACCATATATTTT. As protein: CASGRQAGSGNTIYF.

V is TRBV25-1 and J is TRBJ1-1; D is unclear. Between the trimmed V and J ends, which lost 3 bases and 2 bases, there was a span of 4 bases. CDR3 length equals 12 residues. CDR1 and CDR2 from the germline V gene are MGHDK and SYGVNS. The CDR3 region is CASSDLNTEAFF. In nucleotides, the CDR3 is TGTGCCAGCAGTGACCTTAACACTGAAGCTTTCTTT.

This chain uses TRBV27 with TRBJ2-1; perhaps TRBD2 as D (5 bases). The CDR3 is 14 residues long. The germline V and J ends were trimmed by 5 bases and 4 bases, with 12 bases remaining between them. Per germline, CDR1 MNHEY and CDR2 SMNVEV (reference sequence). The DNA of the CDR3 is TGTGCCAGCAGTACCCCCGGGATATACAATGAGCAGTTCTTC. Translated: CASSTPGIYNEQFF.

The chain carries TRBV7-9 and TRBJ1-6; D unresolved. Trimming shortened V by 1 base and J by 7 bases, and 8 bases separated the two germline ends. Germline V CDR1 and CDR2: SEHNR, FQNEAQ (reference sequence). The CDR3 has 14 amino acids. The CDR3 region is CASSLVSRNSPLHF. CDR3 coding DNA: TGTGCCAGCAGCTTAGTTTCGCGAAATTCACCCCTCCACTTT.